This entry is about one TCR beta chain. The sample comes from a study of T cells in localized non-small cell lung cancer. Produced via immunoSEQ multiplex PCR; TCRdb's table is partial and in-frame only. The data contain about 52,000 clones, roughly 88% of them singletons. The CDR3 is 14 residues long. V lost 6 bases, J lost 9 bases, and 10 bases stayed unmatched. The germline gives CDR1 SGHTA, CDR2 FQGTGA. The sequencing used peripheral blood, collected before any cancer treatment. The chain employs TRBV7-3 and TRBJ2-1; 8 positions match TRBD2. The clonotype originates from a male donor aged 60 or over with stage III squamous cell lung carcinoma. This CDR3 is CASSRGLDISEQFF. The CDR3 nucleotides read TGTGCCAGCAGTAGGGGACTAGACATCAGTGAGCAGTTCTTC.